The T cell receptor (beta chain) described here comes from a study of cytomegalovirus exposure and HLA in healthy donors. Study-level points and caveats: A later analysis found that most CMV-associated TCR beta chains appeared HLA-restricted. The classifier reportedly diagnosed cytomegalovirus status with high sensitivity and specificity. A highly shared variant cluster was judged a likely technical artifact.

Worth noting for this clone: Its antigen is unidentified.

Germline V CDR1 and CDR2: SEHNR, FQNEAQ (reference sequence). V gave up 3 bases and J gave up 0 bases, with 11 bases separating them. This CDR3 spans 15 amino acids. PCR primers comprised 60 Vbeta and 13 Jbeta primers. Repertoires were generated with immunoSEQ multiplex PCR, while TCRdb's copy carries only in-frame clones and drops some. In the table there are 150,000 to 200,000 clones, 77% of which are singletons. This clonotype was obtained from a woman aged 25 to 45 in good health and CMV-seronegative. J is TRBJ1-2 and V is TRBV7-9; no reliable D call. What was sequenced was PBMCs. The CDR3 loop reads CASSLGMTANYGYTF. CDR3 nucleotide sequence: TGTGCCAGCAGCTTGGGCATGACGGCTAACTATGGCTACACCTTC.